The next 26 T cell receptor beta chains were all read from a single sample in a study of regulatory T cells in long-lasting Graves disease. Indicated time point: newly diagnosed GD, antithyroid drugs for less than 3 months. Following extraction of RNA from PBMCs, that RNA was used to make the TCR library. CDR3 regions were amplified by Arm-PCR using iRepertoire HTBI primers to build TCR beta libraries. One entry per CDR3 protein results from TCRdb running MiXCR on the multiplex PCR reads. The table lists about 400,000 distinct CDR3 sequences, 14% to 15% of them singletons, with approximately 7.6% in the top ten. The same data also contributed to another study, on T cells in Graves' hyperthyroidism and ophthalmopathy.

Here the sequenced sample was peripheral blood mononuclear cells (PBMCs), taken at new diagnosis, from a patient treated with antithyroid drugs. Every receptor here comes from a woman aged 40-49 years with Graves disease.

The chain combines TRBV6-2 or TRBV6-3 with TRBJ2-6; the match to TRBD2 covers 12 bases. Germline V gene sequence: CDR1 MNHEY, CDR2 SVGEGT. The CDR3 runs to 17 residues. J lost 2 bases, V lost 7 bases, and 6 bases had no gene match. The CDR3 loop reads CASTPTSGRTGANVLTF. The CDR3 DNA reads TGTGCCAGCACCCCGACTAGCGGGAGAACTGGGGCCAACGTCCTGACTTTC.

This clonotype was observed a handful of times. This CDR3 is CASSQSSSGNTIYF. CDR3 sequence (DNA): TGCGCCAGCAGCCAATCCAGCTCTGGAAACACCATATATTTT. This chain connects TRBV4-1 to TRBJ1-3; D gene ambiguous. This CDR3 has 14 amino acids. Germline loops: CDR1 MGHRA, CDR2 YSYEKL. The V gene lost 2 bases and the J gene lost 0 bases, with 5 bases spanning the gap.

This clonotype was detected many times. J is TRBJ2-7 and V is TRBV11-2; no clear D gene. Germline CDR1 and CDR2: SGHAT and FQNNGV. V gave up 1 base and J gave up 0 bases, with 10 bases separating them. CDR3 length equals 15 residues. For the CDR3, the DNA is TGTGCCAGCAGCTTAGGGCCGGTTAGCTCCTACGAGCAGTACTTC. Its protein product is CASSLGPVSSYEQYF.

The CDR3 coding sequence is TGTGCCTGGAGGTTGGCGGGATCCTACAATGAGCAGTTCTTC. Translated, it gives CAWRLAGSYNEQFF. J is TRBJ2-1 and V is TRBV30; D might be TRBD2 (6 bases). The germline V gene has CDR1 GTSNPN and CDR2 SVGIG (reference sequence). This CDR3 is built from 14 residues. V shed 3 bases and J shed 1 base, with 10 bases lying between them.

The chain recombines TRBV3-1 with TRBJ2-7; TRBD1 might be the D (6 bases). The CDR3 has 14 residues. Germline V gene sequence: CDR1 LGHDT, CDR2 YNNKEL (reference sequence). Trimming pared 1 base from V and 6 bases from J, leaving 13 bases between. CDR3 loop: CASSQVIQGSEQYF. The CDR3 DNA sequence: TGTGCCAGCAGCCAAGTTATACAGGGTAGCGAGCAGTACTTC.

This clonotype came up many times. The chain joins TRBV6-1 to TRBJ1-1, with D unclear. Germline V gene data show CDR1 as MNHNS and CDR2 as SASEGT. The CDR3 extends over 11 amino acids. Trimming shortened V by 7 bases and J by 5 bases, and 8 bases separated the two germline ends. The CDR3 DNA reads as TGTGCCAGCATTTTGAGGACTGAAGCTTTCTTT. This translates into CASILRTEAFF.

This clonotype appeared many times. CDR3 residues: CAIGGSGTQETQYF. The CDR3 DNA follows: TGTGCCATCGGGGGTAGCGGGACACAAGAGACCCAGTACTTC. The V and J genes are TRBV10-3 and TRBJ2-5, with 8 nucleotides matching TRBD2. Germline V gene sequence: CDR1 ENHRY, CDR2 SYGVKD. The CDR3 runs to 14 residues. J lost 2 bases, V lost 8 bases, and 7 bases had no gene match.

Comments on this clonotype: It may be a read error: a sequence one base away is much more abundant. The CDR3 sequence is CASSNDGHNERFF. The CDR3 DNA reads as TGTGCCAGCAGTAACGACGGACACAATGAGCGGTTCTTC. The V gene is TRBV11-3, the J gene TRBJ2-1; D perhaps matches TRBD1 (5 bases). The CDR3 is 13 residues long. The germline CDR1 and CDR2 sequences are SGHNT and YENEEA.

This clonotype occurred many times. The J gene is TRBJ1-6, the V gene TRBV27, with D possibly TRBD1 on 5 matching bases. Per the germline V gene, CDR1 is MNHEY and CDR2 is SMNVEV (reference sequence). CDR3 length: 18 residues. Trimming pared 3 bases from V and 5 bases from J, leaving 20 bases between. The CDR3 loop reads CASSFYPPGTSNNSPLHF. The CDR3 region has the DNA TGTGCCAGCAGTTTTTATCCCCCCGGGACCTCTAATAATTCACCCCTCCACTTT.

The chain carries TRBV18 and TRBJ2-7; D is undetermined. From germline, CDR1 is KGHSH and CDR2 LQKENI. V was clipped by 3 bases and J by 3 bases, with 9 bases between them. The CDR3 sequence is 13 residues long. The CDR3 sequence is CASSPGDDYEQYF. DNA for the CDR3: TGTGCCAGCTCACCGGGTGACGACTACGAGCAGTACTTC.

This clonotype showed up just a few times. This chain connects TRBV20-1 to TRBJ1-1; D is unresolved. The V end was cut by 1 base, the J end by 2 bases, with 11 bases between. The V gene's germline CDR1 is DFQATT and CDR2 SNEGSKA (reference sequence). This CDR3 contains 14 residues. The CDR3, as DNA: TGCAGTGCTAGAGTTACAACGCTTAACACTGAAGCTTTCTTT. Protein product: CSARVTTLNTEAFF.

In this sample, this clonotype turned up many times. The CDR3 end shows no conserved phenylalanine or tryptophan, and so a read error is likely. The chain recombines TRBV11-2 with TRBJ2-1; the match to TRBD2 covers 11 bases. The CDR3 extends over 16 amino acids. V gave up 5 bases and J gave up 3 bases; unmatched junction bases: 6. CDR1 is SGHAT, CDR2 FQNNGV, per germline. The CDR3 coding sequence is TGTGCCAGCAGCAACCATGGGACTAGCGGCTACAATGAGCAGTTCTCC. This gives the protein CASSNHGTSGYNEQFS.

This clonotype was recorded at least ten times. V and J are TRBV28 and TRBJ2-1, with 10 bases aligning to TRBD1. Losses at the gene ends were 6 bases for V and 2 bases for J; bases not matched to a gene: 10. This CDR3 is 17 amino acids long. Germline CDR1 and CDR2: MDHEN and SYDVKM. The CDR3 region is CASRTPPGQGTYNEQFF. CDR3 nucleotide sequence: TGTGCCAGCAGGACGCCCCCGGGACAGGGGACCTACAATGAGCAGTTCTTC.

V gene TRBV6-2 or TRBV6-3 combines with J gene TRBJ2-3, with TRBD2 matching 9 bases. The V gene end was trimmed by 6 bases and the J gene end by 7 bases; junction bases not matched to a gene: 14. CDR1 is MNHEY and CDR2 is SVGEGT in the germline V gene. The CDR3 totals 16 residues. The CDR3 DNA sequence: TGTGCCAGCAGAACGGGGCTAGCGGGGACACAGTATACGCAGTATTTT. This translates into CASRTGLAGTQYTQYF.

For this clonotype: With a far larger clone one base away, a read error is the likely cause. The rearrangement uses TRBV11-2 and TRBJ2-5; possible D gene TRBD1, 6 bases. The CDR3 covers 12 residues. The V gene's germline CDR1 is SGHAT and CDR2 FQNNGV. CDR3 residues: CASSFEQGGGFF. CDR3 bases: TGTGCCAGCTCGTTCGAACAGGGCGGTGGGTTCTTC.

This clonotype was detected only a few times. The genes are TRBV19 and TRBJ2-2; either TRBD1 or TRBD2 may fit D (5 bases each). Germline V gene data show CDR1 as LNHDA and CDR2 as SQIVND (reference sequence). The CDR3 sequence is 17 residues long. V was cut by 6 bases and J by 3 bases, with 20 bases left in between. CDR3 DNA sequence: TGTGCCAGTAGAATGACCCCGTCGAGGGGAGACACCGGGGAGCTGTTTTTT. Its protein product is CASRMTPSRGDTGELFF. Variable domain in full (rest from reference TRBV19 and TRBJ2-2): DGGITQSPKYLFRKEGQNVTLSCEQNLNHDAMYWYRQDPGQGLRLIYYSQIVNDFQKGDIAEGYSVSREKKESFPLTVTSAQKNPTAFYLCASRMTPSRGDTGELFFGEGSRLTVL.

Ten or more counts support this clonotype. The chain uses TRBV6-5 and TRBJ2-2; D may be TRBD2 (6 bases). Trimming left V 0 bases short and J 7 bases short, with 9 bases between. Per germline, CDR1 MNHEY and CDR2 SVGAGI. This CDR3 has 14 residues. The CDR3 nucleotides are TGTGCCAGCAGTTACTCGACTAGGGGCGGGGAGCTGTTTTTT. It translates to CASSYSTRGGELFF.

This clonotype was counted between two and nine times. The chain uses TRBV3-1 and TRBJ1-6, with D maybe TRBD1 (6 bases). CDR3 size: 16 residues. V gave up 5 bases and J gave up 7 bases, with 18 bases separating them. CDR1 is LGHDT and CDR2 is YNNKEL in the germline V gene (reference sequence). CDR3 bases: TGTGCCAGCAGCTACACGACAGGTCCCGGGAATTCACCCCTCCACTTT. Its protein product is CASSYTTGPGNSPLHF.

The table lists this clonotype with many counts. Written as DNA, the CDR3 is TGTGCCAGCAGTGAGGTTAAAGCGGGAGAAGAGACCCAGTACTTC. Translation: CASSEVKAGEETQYF. The rearrangement joins TRBV2 to TRBJ2-5; 8 bases match TRBD2. The CDR3 length is 15 residues. CDR1 is SNHLY, CDR2 FYNNEI, per germline. Germline trimming cut 3 bases from V and 3 bases from J; bases unmatched to any gene: 6.

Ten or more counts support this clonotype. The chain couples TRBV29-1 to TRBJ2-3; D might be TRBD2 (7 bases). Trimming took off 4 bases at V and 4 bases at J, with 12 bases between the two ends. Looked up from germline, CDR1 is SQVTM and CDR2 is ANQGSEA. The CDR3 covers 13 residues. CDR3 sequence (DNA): TGCAGCGTTGTCGGGGGGCAAGCAGATACGCAGTATTTT. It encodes CSVVGGQADTQYF.

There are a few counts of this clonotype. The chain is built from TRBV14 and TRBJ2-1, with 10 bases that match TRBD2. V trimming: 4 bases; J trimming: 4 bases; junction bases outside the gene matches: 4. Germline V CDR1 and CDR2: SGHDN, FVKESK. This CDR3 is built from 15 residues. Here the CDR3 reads CASSRASGRYNEQFF. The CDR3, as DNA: TGTGCCAGCAGCCGCGCTAGCGGGAGATACAATGAGCAGTTCTTC.

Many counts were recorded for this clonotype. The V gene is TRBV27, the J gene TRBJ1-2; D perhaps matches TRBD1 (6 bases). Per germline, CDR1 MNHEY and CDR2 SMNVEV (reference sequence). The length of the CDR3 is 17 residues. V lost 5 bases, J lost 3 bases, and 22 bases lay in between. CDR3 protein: CASSPRPGTRNDYGYTF. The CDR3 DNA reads TGTGCCAGCAGTCCCCGGCCGGGGACACGAAACGACTATGGCTACACCTTC.

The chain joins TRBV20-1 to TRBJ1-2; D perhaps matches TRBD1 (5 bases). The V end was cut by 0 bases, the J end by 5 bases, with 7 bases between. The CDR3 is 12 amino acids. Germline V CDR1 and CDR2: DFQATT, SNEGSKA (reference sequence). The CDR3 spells CSARDGGYGYTF. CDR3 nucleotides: TGCAGTGCTAGAGACGGGGGGTATGGCTACACCTTC.

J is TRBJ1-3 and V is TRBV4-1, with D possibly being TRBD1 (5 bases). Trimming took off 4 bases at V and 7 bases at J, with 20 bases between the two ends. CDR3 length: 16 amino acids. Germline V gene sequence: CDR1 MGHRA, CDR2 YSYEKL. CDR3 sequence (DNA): TGCGCCAGCAGCCGAAGTGGGGCCGCAGGGCACAACACCATATATTTT. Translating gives CASSRSGAAGHNTIYF.

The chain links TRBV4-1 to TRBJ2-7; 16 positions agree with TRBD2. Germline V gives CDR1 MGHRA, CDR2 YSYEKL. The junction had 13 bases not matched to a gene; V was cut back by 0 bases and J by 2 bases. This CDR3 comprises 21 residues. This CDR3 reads CASSQESGLAGGPLIAYEQYF. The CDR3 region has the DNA TGCGCCAGCAGCCAAGAATCGGGACTAGCGGGAGGGCCATTGATTGCCTACGAGCAGTACTTC.

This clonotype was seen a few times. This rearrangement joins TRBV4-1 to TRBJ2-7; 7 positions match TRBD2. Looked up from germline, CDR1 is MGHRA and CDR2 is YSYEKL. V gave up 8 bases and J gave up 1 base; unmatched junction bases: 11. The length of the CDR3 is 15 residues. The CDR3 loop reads CASSSSGGSSYEQYF. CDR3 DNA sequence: TGCGCCAGCTCCTCTTCTGGCGGGAGTTCCTACGAGCAGTACTTC.